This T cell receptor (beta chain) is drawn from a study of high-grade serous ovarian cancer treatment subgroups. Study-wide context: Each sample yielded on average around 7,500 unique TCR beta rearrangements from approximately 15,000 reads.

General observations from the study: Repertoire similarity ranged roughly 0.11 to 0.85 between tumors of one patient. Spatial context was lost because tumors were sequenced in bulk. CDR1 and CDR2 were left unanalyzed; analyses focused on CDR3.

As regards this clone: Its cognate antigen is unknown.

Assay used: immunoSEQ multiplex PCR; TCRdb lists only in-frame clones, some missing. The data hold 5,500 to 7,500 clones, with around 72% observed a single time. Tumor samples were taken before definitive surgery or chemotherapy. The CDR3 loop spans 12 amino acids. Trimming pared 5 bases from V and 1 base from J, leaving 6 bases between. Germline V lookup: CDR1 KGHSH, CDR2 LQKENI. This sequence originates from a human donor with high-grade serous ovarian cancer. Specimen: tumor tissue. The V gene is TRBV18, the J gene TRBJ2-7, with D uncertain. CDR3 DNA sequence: TGTGCCAGCTCAGCCGAGTCCTACGAGCAGTACTTC. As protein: CASSAESYEQYF.